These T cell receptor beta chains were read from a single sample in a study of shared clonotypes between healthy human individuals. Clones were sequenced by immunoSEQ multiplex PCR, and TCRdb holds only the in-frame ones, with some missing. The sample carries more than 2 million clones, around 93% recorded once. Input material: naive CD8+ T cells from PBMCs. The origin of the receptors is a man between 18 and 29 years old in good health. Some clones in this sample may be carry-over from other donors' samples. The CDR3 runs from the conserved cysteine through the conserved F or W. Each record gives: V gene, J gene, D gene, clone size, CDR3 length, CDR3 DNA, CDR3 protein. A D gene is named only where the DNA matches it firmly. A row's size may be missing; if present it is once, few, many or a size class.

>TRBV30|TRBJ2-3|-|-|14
TGTGCCTGGAGTGTGGGGGTAGGCACAGATACGCAGTATTTT
CAWSVGVGTDTQYF
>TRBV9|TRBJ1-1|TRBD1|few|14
TGTGCCAGCAGCGTCGGACAGGGGAACACTGAAGCTTTCTTT
CASSVGQGNTEAFF
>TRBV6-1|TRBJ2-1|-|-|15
TGTGCCAGCAGCTCGAGGGTGGGCCCCTACAATGAGCAGTTCTTC
CASSSRVGPYNEQFF
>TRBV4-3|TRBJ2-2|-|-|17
TGCGCCAGCAGCCAAGTTCTTGCGGGAACGAACACCGGGGAGCTGTTTTTT
CASSQVLAGTNTGELFF
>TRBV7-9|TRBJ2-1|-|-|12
TGTGCCAGCAGCTCCGTCTTCCATGAGCAGTTCTTC
CASSSVFHEQFF
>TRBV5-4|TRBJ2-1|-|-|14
TGTGCCAGCAGCTTGATTTTGCATAGGGATGAGCAGTTCTTC
CASSLILHRDEQFF
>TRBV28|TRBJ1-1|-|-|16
TGTGCCAGCAGTTTATTCGGCCAGACACAGAACACTGAAGCTTTCTTT
CASSLFGQTQNTEAFF
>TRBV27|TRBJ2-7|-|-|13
TGTGCCAGCGGGGTCTACAGAAACTACGAGCAGTACTTC
CASGVYRNYEQYF
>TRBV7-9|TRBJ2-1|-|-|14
TGTGCCAGCAGCTTATCAGGGTTGGGCAATGAGCAGTTCTTC
CASSLSGLGNEQFF
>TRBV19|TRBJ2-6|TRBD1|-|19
TGTGCCAGTAGTATAATTGGGACAGGGGTCAGCTCTGGGGCCAACGTCCTGACTTTC
CASSIIGTGVSSGANVLTF
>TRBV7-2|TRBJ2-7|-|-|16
TGTGCCAGCAGCCAATCCCTGGCCCTGCCGGCCTACGAGCAGTACTTC
CASSQSLALPAYEQYF
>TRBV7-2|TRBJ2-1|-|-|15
TGTGCCAGCAGCTTGGGGGGCGGCAACTACAATGAGCAGTTCTTC
CASSLGGGNYNEQFF
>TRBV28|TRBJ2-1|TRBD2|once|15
TGTGCCAGCAGTTTATTTAGCGGGAGTTGGTATGAGCAGTTCTTC
CASSLFSGSWYEQFF
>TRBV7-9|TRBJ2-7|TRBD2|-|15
TGTGCCAGCAGCCCAGGGGCTAGCGGGAGGTACGAGCAGTACTTC
CASSPGASGRYEQYF
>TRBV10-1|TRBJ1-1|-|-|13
TGCGCCACCGCCGAGGATAGAAACACTGAAGCTTTCTTT
CATAEDRNTEAFF
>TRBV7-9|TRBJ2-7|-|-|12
TGTGCCAGCAGCTTAACTTCCTACGAGCAGTACTTC
CASSLTSYEQYF
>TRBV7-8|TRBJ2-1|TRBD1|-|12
TGTGCCAGCAGCTCCCCAGGGGGTGAGCAGTTCTTC
CASSSPGGEQFF
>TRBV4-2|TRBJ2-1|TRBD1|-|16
TGTGCCAGCAGCCAGGACGGACAGGGTACCGGCAATGAGCAGTTCTTC
CASSQDGQGTGNEQFF
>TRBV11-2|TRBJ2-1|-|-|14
TGTGCCAGCAGCTTAGGGGATGCCTACAATGAGCAGTTCTTC
CASSLGDAYNEQFF
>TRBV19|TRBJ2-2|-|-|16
TGTGCCAGTAGTATATTCCCAGGGGCTTACACCGGGGAGCTGTTTTTT
CASSIFPGAYTGELFF
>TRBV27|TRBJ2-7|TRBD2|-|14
TGTGCCAGCAGTTTCGCGGGAGGCCTTCGCGAGCAGTACTTC
CASSFAGGLREQYF
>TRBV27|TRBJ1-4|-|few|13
TGTGCCAGCAGTTCCTCAGGGGATGAAAAACTGTTTTTT
CASSSSGDEKLFF
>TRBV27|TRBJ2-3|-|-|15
TGTGCCAGCAGTACCGACAGGGCGGGGGCAGATACGCAGTATTTT
CASSTDRAGADTQYF